Listed below are T cell receptor beta chains from one sample, sequenced in a study of T cell responses to AZD1222 COVID-19 vaccine. Clones were read by immunoSEQ multiplex PCR, and TCRdb kept only the in-frame ones, dropping some. This table holds roughly 120,000 clones, 88% found once. The material was peripheral blood, obtained on day 0 of MenACWY control vaccination. The receptors derive from an adult in good health. The conserved cysteine and the conserved F or W are not part of the CDR3 here.

v_gene: TRBV12-3/TRBV12-4
CDR3aa: ASSWNPEAGYT

v_gene: TRBV6-5
CDR3aa: ASGDRAYQPQH

v_gene: TRBV6-6
CDR3aa: ASSYSYGFNEQF

v_gene: TRBV14
CDR3aa: ASSPTGTRMY

v_gene: TRBV6-5
CDR3aa: ASRADRGRGVPQH

v_gene: TRBV5-1
CDR3aa: ASSLTGEVNSGNTIY

v_gene: TRBV6-6
CDR3aa: ASSYHPSSGLYEQY

v_gene: TRBV6-2/TRBV6-3
CDR3aa: ASSYLGLAGVIYNEQF

v_gene: TRBV29-1
CDR3aa: SVSPPNTEAF

v_gene: TRBV7-2
CDR3aa: ASSPPGRQGAGGYT

v_gene: TRBV12-3/TRBV12-4
CDR3aa: ASSLYGGPQH

v_gene: TRBV28
CDR3aa: ASSLLLVQGYT

v_gene: TRBV10-3
CDR3aa: AISNQGEAF

v_gene: TRBV18
CDR3aa: ASSPANTEAF

v_gene: TRBV27
CDR3aa: ASSSSKLRDQRGETQY

v_gene: TRBV5-4
CDR3aa: ASSLEQGVEQY

v_gene: TRBV4-2
CDR3aa: ASSQDLNLDSYT

v_gene: TRBV13
CDR3aa: ASSSKSGTGALRYT

v_gene: TRBV12-5
CDR3aa: ASGPWPARDTQY

v_gene: TRBV10-3
CDR3aa: AISDPGQGGGNTIY

v_gene: TRBV5-1
CDR3aa: ASSSAETQY

v_gene: TRBV5-6
CDR3aa: ASTGRDESSYEQY

v_gene: TRBV21-1
CDR3aa: ASSKEGGRRQPQH

v_gene: TRBV4-2
CDR3aa: ASSQVDQSNNEQF

v_gene: TRBV24-1
CDR3aa: ATSDSGRSTDTQY

v_gene: TRBV9
CDR3aa: ASSVAGEGLNTEAF

v_gene: TRBV5-4
CDR3aa: ASSLGGQETQY

v_gene: TRBV19
CDR3aa: ASSISRDQPQH

v_gene: TRBV9
CDR3aa: ASSGFTGELF

v_gene: TRBV4-3
CDR3aa: ASSQRIRLGGGNEKLF

v_gene: TRBV6-1
CDR3aa: ASSEGSGRAYEQY

v_gene: TRBV7-2
CDR3aa: ASSPGTANSPLH

v_gene: TRBV30
CDR3aa: AWLERDKNTEAF

v_gene: TRBV24-1
CDR3aa: ATSDFLGQGANTGELF

v_gene: TRBV6-5
CDR3aa: ASSLGTVQETQY

v_gene: TRBV28
CDR3aa: ASGSSTDTQY

v_gene: TRBV16
CDR3aa: ASSLAPIYEQY

v_gene: TRBV29-1
CDR3aa: SGGNWTLYGYT

v_gene: TRBV4-2
CDR3aa: ASSQSVGQLNQPQH

v_gene: TRBV6-5
CDR3aa: ASSRGGWNTDTQY

v_gene: TRBV27
CDR3aa: ASSFGGSGANVLT